The present TCR beta chain was sequenced within a study of human versus mouse CDR3 diversity and MHC coevolution. Looking at the study overall: Reported immunoSEQ sensitivity was one in 200,000 T cells, with reduced amplification bias.

Whole-study findings and limits: Among all groups, most of the three human donors showed least clonal inequality.

Germline CDR1 and CDR2: SGDLS and YYNGEE. The CDR3 contains 14 residues. Data came from immunoSEQ multiplex PCR; TCRdb stores just in-frame clones and leaves some out. Of tens of thousands of clones detected, just over 90% appear once; the ten largest clones hold approximately 1.4%. With regard to this clone: Its antigen is as yet unknown.

Sequencing was performed on naive CD4+ T cells from blood. Stated subset: CD45RO-negative CD62L-positive naive CD4 T cells. V gene TRBV9 combines with J gene TRBJ2-5; a weak D match, TRBD1 (6 bases). The end of the DNA is better explained by TRBJ2-7, so the J call may be wrong. This sequence was found in a person aged 25-75 years in good health. CDR3 DNA sequence: TGTGCCAGCAGCGTAGGGTCACAGGGCCACGAGCAGTACTTC. Its translation is CASSVGSQGHEQYF.